This entry lists 14 T cell receptor beta chains sequenced from one sample in a study of T cell changes during pregnancy in multiple sclerosis. TCRdb's copy holds only in-frame clones and misses some; the assay was immunoSEQ multiplex PCR. The sample carries about 120,000 clones, 85% to 95% recorded once. The specimen comprised peripheral blood, sampled before pregnancy. These receptors originate from a female donor with multiple sclerosis, enrolled in a pregnancy study.

CDR3 sequence reads: CASNYRGNQPQHF. The CDR3 DNA is TGCGCCAGCAATTACAGGGGCAATCAGCCCCAGCATTTT. This rearrangement joins TRBV23-1 to TRBJ1-5; D perhaps matches TRBD1 (6 bases). TRBV23-1 is designated an ORF whose function remains uncertain. V lost 7 bases to trimming and J lost 2 bases, with 9 bases between them. There are 13 residues in the CDR3.

This chain joins TRBV9 and TRBJ2-1; the match to TRBD2 covers 10 bases. The V and J ends lost 4 bases and 5 bases, in that order; junction bases with no gene match: 3. Germline values: CDR1 SGDLS, CDR2 YYNGEE. The CDR3 is 14 amino acids. CDR3 in amino acids: CASSPGLANNEQFF. In nucleotides, the CDR3 is TGTGCCAGCAGCCCGGGACTAGCGAACAATGAGCAGTTCTTC.

The count of this clone is one. This rearrangement joins TRBV4-2 to TRBJ1-4; 7 nucleotides align to TRBD1. The CDR3 has 16 amino acids. The V gene end was trimmed by 0 bases and the J gene end by 5 bases; junction bases not matched to a gene: 6. Germline CDR1 reads LGHNA; CDR2 reads YNFKEQ. The CDR3 coding sequence is TGTGCCAGCAGCCAAGAGACTGCCAGGGGGAATGAAAAACTGTTTTTT. Translated, it gives CASSQETARGNEKLFF.

This rearrangement joins TRBV5-8 to TRBJ1-1; tentatively, D is TRBD1 (6 bases). The V end lost 0 bases, the J end lost 5 bases, and 14 bases lay between the germline ends. Germline V gene lookup returns CDR1 SGHTS and CDR2 YDEGEE. This CDR3 is built from 15 residues. CDR3 sequence (DNA): TGTGCCAGCAGCTTGGAGGGGGGGCGGACGACTGAAGCTTTCTTT. As protein: CASSLEGGRTTEAFF.

The chain joins TRBV5-1 to TRBJ2-3, with TRBD1 identical over 8 bases. Germline V CDR1 and CDR2: SGHRS, YFSETQ. Trimming at V came to 5 bases and at J to 1 base, leaving 6 bases not matched to a gene. The CDR3 is 15 residues long. CDR3: CASSSGQGRTDTQYF. The CDR3 bases are TGCGCCAGCAGTTCCGGACAGGGCCGCACAGATACGCAGTATTTT.

This chain joins TRBV6-1 and TRBJ2-7; 11 bases map to TRBD2. Unmatched junction bases numbered 4, after V lost 8 bases and J lost 1 base. CDR3 size: 14 residues. The germline V gene has CDR1 MNHNS and CDR2 SASEGT. The CDR3 spells CASERLAGSYEQYF. For the CDR3, the DNA is TGTGCCAGCGAGAGACTAGCGGGGTCCTACGAGCAGTACTTC.

The gene calls are TRBV19 and TRBJ1-6, with TRBD1 identical over 11 bases. The J segment lost 6 bases and the V segment lost 7 bases, leaving 8 bases of the junction unmatched. Per germline, CDR1 LNHDA and CDR2 SQIVND (reference sequence). The CDR3 sequence is 16 residues long. The CDR3: CASNNAGTGGNSPLHF. The CDR3 bases are TGTGCCAGTAATAACGCCGGGACAGGGGGTAATTCACCCCTCCACTTT. The full variable domain, in which reference TRBV19 and TRBJ1-6 provide the parts outside the CDR3, is DGGITQSPKYLFRKEGQNVTLSCEQNLNHDAMYWYRQDPGQGLRLIYYSQIVNDFQKGDIAEGYSVSREKKESFPLTVTSAQKNPTAFYLCASNNAGTGGNSPLHFGNGTRLTVT.

The genes are TRBV27 and TRBJ1-1; D might be TRBD1 (5 bases). This CDR3 has 14 residues. V lost 4 bases and J 11 bases, leaving 20 bases between the germline ends. The germline V gene has CDR1 MNHEY and CDR2 SMNVEV (reference sequence). CDR3 sequence: CASSSTPGVKSAFF. The CDR3 nucleotides read TGTGCCAGCAGTTCCACGCCGGGGGTAAAAAGCGCTTTCTTT.

V and J are TRBV10-3 and TRBJ2-7; the D gene is possibly TRBD2 (6 bases). V was trimmed by 0 bases and J by 2 bases, leaving 8 bases between them. CDR1 ENHRY and CDR2 SYGVKD come from the germline V gene. The CDR3 spans 14 residues. CDR3 nucleotides: TGTGCCATCAGTGAGTCGACTAGGACCTACGAGCAGTACTTC. This encodes CAISESTRTYEQYF.

The rearrangement links TRBV25-1 to TRBJ2-7; 7 bases agree with TRBD1. The V segment lost 2 bases and the J segment 4 bases; nucleotides outside the gene matches: 8. CDR1 MGHDK and CDR2 SYGVNS come from the germline V gene. CDR3 length: 15 amino acids. The CDR3 bases are TGTGCCAGCAGTGAACCCACAGGGGAAGAATACGAGCAGTACTTC. Translating gives CASSEPTGEEYEQYF.

V and J are TRBV5-4 and TRBJ2-3; TRBD2 matches 8 bases. The germline CDR1 and CDR2 sequences are SGHNT and YYREEE (reference sequence). Trimming cost V 4 bases and J 4 bases; bases outside gene matches: 8. The CDR3 is 15 residues long. For the CDR3, the DNA is TGTGCCAGCAGCGGCACCGGGACTAGATCAGATACGCAGTATTTT. This translates into CASSGTGTRSDTQYF. Looking up the rest from reference TRBV5-4 and TRBJ2-3 gives the full variable domain: ETGVTQSPTHLIKTRGQQVTLRCSSQSGHNTVSWYQQALGQGPQFIFQYYREEENGRGNFPPRFSGLQFPNYSSELNVNALELDDSALYLCASSGTGTRSDTQYFGPGTRLTVL.

V is TRBV6-6 and J is TRBJ2-5; 12 positions match TRBD2. Germline V gives CDR1 MNHNY, CDR2 SVGAGI (reference sequence). The CDR3 length is 15 residues. J was trimmed by 7 bases and V by 0 bases; bases with no gene match: 3. This CDR3 reads CASSYSKLAGGTQYF. DNA of the CDR3: TGTGCCAGCAGTTACTCGAAACTAGCGGGAGGGACCCAGTACTTC.

V is TRBV7-2 and J is TRBJ2-1; possible D gene TRBD2, 7 bases. The germline CDR1 and CDR2 sequences are SGHTA and FQGNSA. The CDR3 loop spans 16 amino acids. The V and J ends lost 3 bases and 4 bases respectively, with 16 bases between them. The CDR3 region is CASSLLAGAPYNEQFF. In DNA form, the CDR3 reads TGTGCCAGCAGCTTGCTCGCGGGGGCCCCTTACAATGAGCAGTTCTTC.

The chain carries TRBV30 and TRBJ2-7; 10 bases line up with TRBD2. There are 15 residues in the CDR3. The V gene's germline CDR1 is GTSNPN and CDR2 SVGIG (reference sequence). V gave up 3 bases and J gave up 3 bases; unmatched junction bases: 8. The CDR3 nucleotides are TGTGCCTGGAGCAGTCTAGCGGGGGTCGTCTACGAGCAGTACTTC. Translation: CAWSSLAGVVYEQYF.